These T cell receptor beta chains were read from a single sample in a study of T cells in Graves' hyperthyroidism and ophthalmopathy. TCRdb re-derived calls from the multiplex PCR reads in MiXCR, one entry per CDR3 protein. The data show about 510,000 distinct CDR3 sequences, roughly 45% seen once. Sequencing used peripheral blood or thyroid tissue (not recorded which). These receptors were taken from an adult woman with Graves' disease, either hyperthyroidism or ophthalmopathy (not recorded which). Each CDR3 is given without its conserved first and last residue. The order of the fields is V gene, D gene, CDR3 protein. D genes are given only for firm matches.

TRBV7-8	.	ASSLDGRGVL
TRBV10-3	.	ATSVDEWAETQY
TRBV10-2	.	ASSESTGDFYGYT
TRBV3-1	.	ASSHYRATNTEAF
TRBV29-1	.	SGWGGRGSGTEAF
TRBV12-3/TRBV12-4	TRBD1	ASSLGGGDEKLF
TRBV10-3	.	AIRGGQTLYEQY
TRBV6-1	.	ASSPDSVNQPQH
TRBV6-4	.	ASSDSGEGSPLH
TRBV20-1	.	SAYTRGGPAF
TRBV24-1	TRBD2	ATSESGLGVETQY
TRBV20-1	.	SARGFTSGDDGYT
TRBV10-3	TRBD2	AIWGGTSRNNEQF
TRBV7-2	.	ASSHDGRWDYGYT
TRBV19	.	ASSTGSGHRGETQY
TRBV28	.	ASSEPGRHYEQY
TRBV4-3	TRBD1	ASSQVAQGAYEQY
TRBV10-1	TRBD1	ASSEGGRGTGGYT
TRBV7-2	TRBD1	ASSPWDRTEAF
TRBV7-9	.	ASKPGPNYGYT
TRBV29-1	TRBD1	SVGGTGVSLNYGYT
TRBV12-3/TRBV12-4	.	ASRGDKGYGGYT
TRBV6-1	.	ASWPTNTGELF
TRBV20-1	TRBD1	SARDRDRAHQPQH
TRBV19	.	ASSIRLNTEAF
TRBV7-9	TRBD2	ASSPLGVGREQY
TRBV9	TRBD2	ASSVGSAGDSYEQY
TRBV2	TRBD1	ASPMVTGGTGYT
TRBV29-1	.	SVKTVTSYEQY
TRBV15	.	ATSRDRQLGEKLF
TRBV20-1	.	SAYTRGGGYEQY
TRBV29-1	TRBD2	SVQREGDGELF
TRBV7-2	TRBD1	ASSSGQGTQY
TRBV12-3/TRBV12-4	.	ASSLKGISYEQY
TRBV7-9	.	ASSFGREYNQPQH
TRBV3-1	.	ASSRPAGNTIY
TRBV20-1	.	SAREGSGPSEY
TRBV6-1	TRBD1	ASRGTGGDSGANVLT
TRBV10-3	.	AISDPVSSTNSYEQY
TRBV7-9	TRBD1	ASSLSDRPYEQY
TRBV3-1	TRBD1	ASSPIQGGKLF
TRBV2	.	ASRFNNEQF
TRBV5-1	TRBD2	ASSQRGRETQY
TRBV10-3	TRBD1	AISGQGMSGYT
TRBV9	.	ASSVGGSGGYT
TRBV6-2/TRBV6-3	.	ASRAFGQSYEQY
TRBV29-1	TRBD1	SVVTGGNKDEQY
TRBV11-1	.	ASILGGGDTEAF
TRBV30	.	AWRGNRETQY
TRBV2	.	ASRFPGATDTQY
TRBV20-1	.	SARDPSTGRDGYT
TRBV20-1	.	SAIDDSGANVLT
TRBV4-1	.	ASSQVAVSGVGYT
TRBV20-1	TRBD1	SASSGSLKDRPQANYGYT